The 20 T cell receptor beta chains in this list originate from one sample, sequenced in a study of T cell responses to AZD1222 COVID-19 vaccine (dated by TCRdb to about 2021). The library was prepared using the immunoSEQ multiplex PCR assay. As stored in TCRdb, this immuneACCESS dataset retains in-frame rearrangements with V and J assigned. A fraction of the clones does not appear; measured against another copy, unresolved V genes explain less than half of the discrepancy, and the remainder lacks a known reason. The sample data list 160,000 or so clones, and 85% to 95% of these were observed just once. The ten top clones hold roughly 2.5% of the sample. The time point label corresponds to: baseline before first vaccination. The sequences come from peripheral blood, collected on day 0 of AZD1222 vaccination. Receptor source: an adult in good health.

Concerning this clone: The identical CDR3 is also encoded by other nucleotide sequences in the sample. V usage is TRBV27 and J usage is TRBJ1-1; unclear D gene. Trimming removed 2 bases from V and 0 bases from J, with 4 bases in between. The germline V gene encodes CDR1 MNHEY and CDR2 SMNVEV (reference sequence). The CDR3 is 13 residues long. DNA for the CDR3: TGTGCCAGCAGTTTAACGGTGAACACTGAAGCTTTCTTT. Translation: CASSLTVNTEAFF.

The chain employs TRBV2 and TRBJ1-6; D gene unclear. Trimming took 7 bases from V and 6 from J, leaving 10 bases between them. Germline V gene sequence: CDR1 SNHLY, CDR2 FYNNEI. The CDR3 sequence is 13 residues long. CDR3 in amino acids: CASTGPPNSPLHF. As DNA, the CDR3 is TGTGCCAGCACCGGGCCGCCTAATTCACCCCTCCACTTT.

The chain recombines TRBV7-6 with TRBJ1-5; D is uncertain. V was shortened by 5 bases and J by 0 bases, with 5 bases between the two germline ends. The CDR3 runs 13 residues. Germline-derived CDR1 and CDR2 are SGHVS and FNYEAQ. The DNA for the CDR3 is TGTGCCAGCAGCCCATATAGCAATCAGCCCCAGCATTTT. It yields the protein CASSPYSNQPQHF.

The chain recombines TRBV5-1 with TRBJ2-5; weak D call: TRBD1 (7 bases). V gave up 4 bases and J gave up 4 bases, with 17 bases separating them. Germline lookup yields CDR1 SGHRS and CDR2 YFSETQ. The CDR3 runs to 15 residues. Here the CDR3 DNA reads TGCGCCAGCAGCGGGGGAAACAGGGGAGGAGAGACCCAGTACTTC. As protein: CASSGGNRGGETQYF.

The chain is built from TRBV6-4 and TRBJ1-1, with unresolved D. From germline, CDR1 is MRHNA and CDR2 SNTAGT. Trimming pared 6 bases from V and 4 bases from J, leaving 21 bases between. This CDR3 is built from 16 residues. This chain's CDR3 is CASSPESFLSGTEAFF. DNA of the CDR3: TGTGCCAGCAGCCCCGAATCATTTCTTTCGGGCACTGAAGCTTTCTTT.

This clone was counted a single time. The chain is built from TRBV3-1 (or the pseudogene TRBV3-2) and TRBJ2-7, with 10 bases identical to TRBD2. The CDR3 contains 16 residues. V gave up 3 bases and J gave up 4 bases; unmatched junction bases: 9. Germline V gene lookup returns CDR1 LGHDT and CDR2 YNNKEL (reference sequence). CDR3 loop: CASSQGLAHFTYEQYF. The CDR3 DNA reads as TGTGCCAGCAGCCAGGGACTAGCGCACTTTACTTACGAGCAGTACTTC.

The chain has TRBV7-9 and TRBJ1-2; D possibly corresponds to TRBD1 (5 bases). The V gene's germline CDR1 is SEHNR and CDR2 FQNEAQ (reference sequence). The CDR3 sequence is 12 residues long. V was pared by 5 bases and J by 5 bases, with 9 bases between. The CDR3 loop is CASSPGLYGYTF. The CDR3 DNA follows: TGTGCCAGCAGCCCAGGGCTGTATGGCTACACCTTC.

CDR3 in amino acids: CASSQDQAAISYNEQFF. The CDR3 bases are TGTGCCAGCAGCCAAGATCAAGCGGCCATCTCCTACAATGAGCAGTTCTTC. This sequence joins TRBV3-1 (or the pseudogene TRBV3-2) and TRBJ2-1; D perhaps matches TRBD2 (5 bases). This CDR3 is built from 17 residues. Germline assignment: CDR1 LGHDT and CDR2 YNNKEL (reference sequence). Trimming stripped 0 bases from V and 0 bases from J, with 12 bases between.

The chain employs TRBV9 and TRBJ2-1, with 12 nucleotides matching TRBD2. Trimming at V came to 3 bases and at J to 7 bases, leaving 2 bases not matched to a gene. CDR3 length equals 14 residues. Looked up from germline, CDR1 is SGDLS and CDR2 is YYNGEE. This chain's CDR3 is CASSDGTSGNEQFF. Here the CDR3 DNA reads TGTGCCAGCAGCGATGGGACTAGCGGGAATGAGCAGTTCTTC.

This clone was observed a few times. The chain is built from TRBV18 and TRBJ2-1, with 10 bases fitting TRBD2. Germline V gives CDR1 KGHSH, CDR2 LQKENI. V lost 3 bases and J lost 4; bases outside the gene matches: 9. This CDR3 comprises 17 residues. The CDR3 here is CASSPQRTTSGYNEQFF. For the CDR3, the DNA is TGTGCCAGCTCACCTCAGAGGACGACTAGCGGGTACAATGAGCAGTTCTTC.

This clone was seen more than once but under ten times. This rearrangement joins TRBV5-1 to TRBJ2-3, with D maybe TRBD2 (6 bases). CDR1 is SGHRS and CDR2 is YFSETQ in the germline V gene. The CDR3 has 13 residues. V lost 4 bases, J lost 4 bases, and 10 bases lay in between. The CDR3 region has the DNA TGCGCCAGCAGCGGAGGGGTCCCAGATACGCAGTATTTT. Translated, it gives CASSGGVPDTQYF.

The chain uses TRBV7-6 and TRBJ1-1, with unresolved D. The CDR3 sequence is 14 residues long. The germline V gene has CDR1 SGHVS and CDR2 FNYEAQ. V lost 2 bases and J lost 0, with 7 bases in between. The DNA of the CDR3 is TGTGCCAGCAGCTTATACGGGGTGAACACTGAAGCTTTCTTT. This encodes CASSLYGVNTEAFF.

The rearrangement uses TRBV4-1 and TRBJ1-5; 7 bases align to TRBD1. Trimming cost V 5 bases and J 2 bases; bases outside gene matches: 12. There are 17 residues in the CDR3. CDR1 is MGHRA and CDR2 is YSYEKL in the germline V gene. CDR3 sequence (DNA): TGCGCCAGCAGCTCGCACCCGAACAGGGGTGGCAATCAGCCCCAGCATTTT. As protein: CASSSHPNRGGNQPQHF.

J is TRBJ2-4 and V is TRBV23-1; D may be TRBD2 (6 bases). TRBV23-1 is placed among ORFs of uncertain function. This CDR3 is built from 18 residues. The ends were cut back, 7 bases at V and 0 bases at J, with 22 bases in the middle. This chain's CDR3 is CASTQGGVSGLAKNIQYF. As DNA, the CDR3 is TGCGCCAGCACCCAAGGTGGGGTTAGCGGTCTAGCCAAAAACATTCAGTACTTC.

This chain links TRBV29-1 with TRBJ2-1; 7 bases fit TRBD1. J lost 0 bases, V lost 3 bases, and 11 bases had no gene match. The CDR3 loop spans 17 amino acids. The germline CDR1 and CDR2 sequences are SQVTM and ANQGSEA. CDR3 residues: CSVETRQGWSSYNEQFF. The CDR3 region has the DNA TGCAGCGTTGAGACCCGACAGGGTTGGAGCTCCTACAATGAGCAGTTCTTC.

Of note for this clone: Different DNA sequences within this sample yield the same CDR3. The rearrangement joins TRBV9 to TRBJ1-1; no reliable D call. CDR3 length: 12 amino acids. V lost 0 bases and J 3 bases, leaving 3 bases between the germline ends. Germline CDR1 SGDLS, CDR2 YYNGEE. The chain's CDR3 is CASSVEDTEAFF. The CDR3 DNA reads as TGTGCCAGCAGCGTAGAGGACACTGAAGCTTTCTTT.

The chain employs TRBV14 and TRBJ2-5; 8 bases align to TRBD2. There are 15 residues in the CDR3. Germline V gene sequence: CDR1 SGHDN, CDR2 FVKESK. Trimming cost V 3 bases and J 5 bases; bases outside gene matches: 8. The DNA for the CDR3 is TGTGCCAGCAGCCATATCAGCGGGAGCGGCGAGACCCAGTACTTC. Amino acid sequence: CASSHISGSGETQYF.

This chain uses TRBV18 with TRBJ2-2; maybe TRBD2 (6 bases). V was trimmed by 3 bases and J by 6 bases, leaving 17 bases between them. The CDR3 totals 16 residues. CDR1 and CDR2 (germline): KGHSH, LQKENI. CDR3 nucleotides: TGTGCCAGCTCACCTATTAGCGGCTTCGCGCCCGGGGAGCTGTTTTTT. The encoded protein is CASSPISGFAPGELFF.

The chain has TRBV12-3 or TRBV12-4 and TRBJ2-7, with a possible D match to TRBD1 (6 bases). The V end lost 4 bases, the J end lost 2 bases, and 9 bases lay between the germline ends. The CDR3 has 13 residues. CDR3 amino acids: CASSSGHPYEQYF. For the CDR3, the DNA is TGTGCCAGCAGTTCGGGACACCCCTACGAGCAGTACTTC.

This clone appeared a single time. The V call is TRBV4-1, the J call TRBJ2-7; 7 nucleotides agree with TRBD2. CDR3 length: 15 residues. With 0 bases clipped from V and 1 base from J, the junction kept 3 bases outside the gene matches. Per the germline V gene, CDR1 is MGHRA and CDR2 is YSYEKL. CDR3 nucleotides: TGCGCCAGCAGCCAAGAGTGGGGGGGGTCCTACGAGCAGTACTTC. Encoded protein: CASSQEWGGSYEQYF.